The 6 T cell receptor beta chains below come from one sample, sequenced in a study of T cells expressing NK-cell markers. TCRdb re-called the 5' RACE reads; one entry per CDR3 protein, DNA not given. This sample's table has approximately 170,000 distinct CDR3 sequences. Sequencing was performed on blood T cells: a sorted CD56 or NKG2C T cell subset, CD4+ or CD8+ T cells, or bulk PBMC T cells (not recorded which). The receptor source for this set is a man aged 18 to 69 in good health.

The V and J genes are TRBV12-3 or TRBV12-4 and TRBJ2-3; with no DNA, the TCRdb D assignment of TRBD2 cannot be verified. The CDR3 has 17 residues. CDR3 sequence: CASKGLAGGSSRDTQYF.

CDR3 in amino acids: CASSGRDVDRSNEKLFF. The rearrangement joins TRBV25-1 to TRBJ1-4; TCRdb calls TRBD1, which cannot be checked without DNA. From germline, CDR1 is MGHDK and CDR2 SYGVNS. The CDR3 runs to 17 residues.

The rearrangement uses TRBV27 and TRBJ2-5; TCRdb proposes TRBD1, but this gene call is untestable without DNA. Germline V gives CDR1 MNHEY, CDR2 SMNVEV (reference sequence). This CDR3 contains 15 residues. CDR3 loop: CASSQWGTDEETQYF.

The chain joins TRBV4-2 to TRBJ2-1; absent DNA, TCRdb's TRBD2 call cannot be checked. CDR1 is LGHNA, CDR2 YNFKEQ, per germline. The CDR3 runs 18 residues. The chain's CDR3 is CASSQVVSGGLTGNEQFF.

The chain is built from TRBV5-6 and TRBJ1-5; TCRdb gives TRBD1 as the D gene, but with no DNA this cannot be confirmed. The CDR3 extends over 14 amino acids. CDR1 is SGHDT, CDR2 YYEEEE, per germline. Here the CDR3 reads CASSWAGANQPQHF.

The rearrangement joins TRBV11-2 to TRBJ2-4; TCRdb indicates TRBD1, and absent DNA this call remains unverified. This CDR3 comprises 15 residues. Germline CDR1 SGHAT, CDR2 FQNNGV. The CDR3 protein is CASSLTGGARNIQYF. The variable domain in full, completed from reference TRBV11-2 and TRBJ2-4, reads EAGVAQSPRYKIIEKRQSVAFWCNPISGHATLYWYQQILGQGPKLLIQFQNNGVVDDSQLPKDRFSAERLKGVDSTLKIQPAKLEDSAVYLCASSLTGGARNIQYFGAGTRLSVL.